This T cell receptor (beta chain) was found in a study of a mutant IDH1 vaccine in newly diagnosed glioma. Study in general: Vaccines began 4-6 weeks after radiotherapy alone, or with temozolomide cycles. Week 35 held visit V12, while week 47 held visit V13.

V gave up 0 bases and J gave up 3 bases; unmatched junction bases: 6. Germline CDR1 and CDR2: SGHNT and YYREEE (reference sequence). This CDR3 comprises 15 residues. Using immunoSEQ multiplex PCR, the repertoire was profiled, and TCRdb retains in-frame clones only, with some absent. This sample has tens of thousands of clones; about 81% occur once, and the top ten carry 4% to 5.5%. Regarding this clone: The antigen is unknown.

As to time point: week 47, end of study. All doses held 300 ug of mutant IDH1 20-mer peptide, with topical imiquimod. The sequence was obtained from a middle-aged man with glioma. The V and J genes are TRBV5-4 and TRBJ2-7; TRBD1 matches 7 bases. Sequenced here: PBMCs, sampled from a glioma patient whose treatment included an IDH1 peptide vaccine. CDR3 DNA sequence: TGTGCCAGCAGCTTGGCTTGGCAGGGGGACTACGAGCAGTACTTC. Protein: CASSLAWQGDYEQYF.